A selection of T cell receptor beta chains follows, all from one sample in a study of cytomegalovirus exposure and HLA in healthy donors. This table comes from immunoSEQ multiplex PCR, and its TCRdb copy is limited to in-frame clones, with some not included. The sample records roughly 130,000 clones, 80% being singletons. The source material was PBMCs. The receptors stem from a male donor in good health and CMV-seronegative. Both conserved end residues are part of each CDR3. Fields, in order: V gene, J gene, clone size, D gene, CDR3 protein, CDR3 DNA. D genes are given only for firm matches. Part of the rows lack a size; the others show once, few, many or a class for expanded clones.

TRBV5-1,TRBJ2-1,.,TRBD1,CASLSDQGVYNEQFF,TGCGCCAGCCTCTCTGACCAGGGGGTCTACAATGAGCAGTTCTTC
TRBV10-2,TRBJ2-2,.,TRBD2,CASSESLLAGATTGELFF,TGCGCCAGCAGTGAGTCTCTGCTAGCGGGAGCGACCACCGGGGAGCTGTTTTTT
TRBV27,TRBJ1-2,few,TRBD1,CASRTGTGGGYTF,TGTGCCAGCAGAACCGGGACAGGGGGTGGCTACACCTTC
TRBV29-1,TRBJ2-6,few,.,CSVSGRSSGANGLTF,TGCAGCGTTTCAGGCAGATCCTCTGGGGCCAACGGCCTGACTTTC
TRBV30,TRBJ2-6,.,TRBD1,CAWSRDRVTISGANGLTF,TGTGCCTGGAGTCGGGACAGGGTGACGATCTCTGGGGCCAACGGCCTGACTTTC
TRBV5-1,TRBJ2-5,.,TRBD2,CASSGGGLETQYF,TGCGCCAGCAGCGGGGGGGGTCTCGAGACCCAGTACTTC
TRBV4-2,TRBJ1-2,.,.,CASSQETGRHYGYTF,TGTGCCAGCAGCCAAGAGACAGGACGTCACTATGGCTACACCTTC
TRBV14,TRBJ2-3,.,TRBD2,CASSPKPGTSGGQDTQYF,TGTGCCAGCAGCCCCAAACCCGGGACTAGCGGGGGTCAAGATACGCAGTATTTT
TRBV28,TRBJ2-7,.,.,CASSSSGIPYEQYF,TGTGCCAGCAGTTCGTCGGGTATCCCCTACGAGCAGTACTTC
TRBV7-8,TRBJ2-1,.,.,CASSLRLRRDNEQFF,TGTGCCAGCAGCTTAAGGTTGAGGAGGGACAATGAGCAGTTCTTC